This T cell receptor beta chain came from a study of T cells after yellow fever vaccination. Study-level points and caveats: Reappearance after the booster was observed for most primary-vaccination clones (roughly 97% CD4, almost 90% CD8).

V was shortened by 6 bases and J by 3 bases, with 15 bases between the two germline ends. CDR1 and CDR2 from the germline V gene are MNHEY and SVGEGT. The CDR3 loop spans 14 amino acids. TCRdb independently ran MiXCR on the 5' RACE reads; one entry per CDR3 protein. This sample yields 250,000 to 300,000 distinct CDR3 sequences, of which about 5.2% are seen a single time; less than 3.5% belongs to the top ten. This clonotype was picked up many times. Its antigen is as yet unknown. The specimen comprised CD4+ T cells sorted from PBMCs, sampled on the day of the yellow fever booster vaccination. J is TRBJ2-7 and V is TRBV6-2 or TRBV6-3; D is ambiguous. The receptor was isolated from a man in his late teens or twenties who received the YFV17D yellow fever vaccine. The CDR3 DNA is TGTGCCAGCAGCCGAAGTCTCGGCTACTACGAGCAGTACTTC. Encoded protein: CASSRSLGYYEQYF.